Included here is one TCR beta chain sequence, with context. This sample is part of a study of blood T cell repertoires in COVID-19. Turning to the study itself: Both acute and convalescent COVID-19 samples were obtained from the United States, Italy and Spain. Sources were T cells, B-cell-depleted T cells, or PBMCs; the material itself was cDNA or gDNA.

In the original workflow: Estimation of nucleated cell counts was performed using reference gene primer amplification. The table came from immunoSEQ multiplex PCR; TCRdb's copy has only in-frame clones and leaves some out. From that table come the V and J calls and clone size; the DNA was used to work out D and trimming. This sample yields a few hundred thousand clones, of which about 88% are seen a single time; roughly 3.9% belongs to the top ten. Germline values: CDR1 SGHTA, CDR2 FQGTGA. Trimming removed 5 bases from V and 3 bases from J, with 10 bases in between. CDR3 length: 13 amino acids. Sequences were obtained from peripheral blood. The TCR was taken from a man in his 60s who had recovered from COVID-19. V gene TRBV7-3 combines with J gene TRBJ1-2; D unclear. DNA for the CDR3: TGTGCCAGCAGCGGAGGTCGGGACTATGGCTACACCTTC. It codes for CASSGGRDYGYTF.